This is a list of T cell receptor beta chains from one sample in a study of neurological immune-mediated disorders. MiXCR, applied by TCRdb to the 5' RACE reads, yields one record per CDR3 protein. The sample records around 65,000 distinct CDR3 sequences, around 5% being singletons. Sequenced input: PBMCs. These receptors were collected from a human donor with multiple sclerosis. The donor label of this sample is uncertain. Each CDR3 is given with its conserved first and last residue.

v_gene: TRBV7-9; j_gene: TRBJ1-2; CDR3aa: CASSADGYTF
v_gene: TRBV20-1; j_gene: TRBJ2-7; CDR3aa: CSARGGTSGGHEQYF
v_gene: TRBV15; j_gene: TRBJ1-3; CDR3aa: CATSIDRNTIYF
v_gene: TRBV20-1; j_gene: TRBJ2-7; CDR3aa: CSASLAVPYEQYF
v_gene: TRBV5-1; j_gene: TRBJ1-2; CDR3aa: CASSFGQSFYGYTF
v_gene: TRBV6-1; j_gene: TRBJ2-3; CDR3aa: CASSEWGIIDTQYF
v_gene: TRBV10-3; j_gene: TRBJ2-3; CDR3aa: CAISGRGSGQGPDTQYF
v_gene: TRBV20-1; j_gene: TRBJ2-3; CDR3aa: CSASRGGSGGPTDTQYF
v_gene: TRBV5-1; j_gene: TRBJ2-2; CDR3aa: CASSQDSPVTGELFF
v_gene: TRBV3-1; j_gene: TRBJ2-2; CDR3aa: CASSHPGTDDGELFF
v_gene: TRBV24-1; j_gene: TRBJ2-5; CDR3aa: CATSDLLAGPPAETQYF
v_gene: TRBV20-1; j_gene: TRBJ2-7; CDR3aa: CSATQGAWTEQYF
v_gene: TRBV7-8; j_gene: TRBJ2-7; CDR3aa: CASSWDINFYEQYF
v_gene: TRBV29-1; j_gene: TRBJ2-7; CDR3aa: CSVGTGESQYF
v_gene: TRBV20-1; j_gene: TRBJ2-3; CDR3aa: CSAELAAGDTQYF
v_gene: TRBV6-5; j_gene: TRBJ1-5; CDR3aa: CASREGGAGQPQHF
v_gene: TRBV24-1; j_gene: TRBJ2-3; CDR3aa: CATSDPEGQDTDTQYF
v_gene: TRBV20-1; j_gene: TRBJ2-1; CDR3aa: CSARDLLAGRNEQFF
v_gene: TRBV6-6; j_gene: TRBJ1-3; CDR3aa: CAILASAEDARNSGNTIYF
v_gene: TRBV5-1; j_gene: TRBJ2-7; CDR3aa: CASSSTASSYEQYF
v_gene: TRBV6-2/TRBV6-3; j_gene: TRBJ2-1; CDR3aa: CASSTGVYNEQFF
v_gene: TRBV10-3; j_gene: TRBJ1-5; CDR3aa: CAISEWAGNQPQHF
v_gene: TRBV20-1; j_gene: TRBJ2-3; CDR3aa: CSASRGHPADTQYF
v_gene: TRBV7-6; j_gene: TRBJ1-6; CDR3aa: CASSLSWTGSSYNSPLHF
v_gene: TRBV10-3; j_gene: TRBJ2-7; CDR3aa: CAIRKGGALISEQYF
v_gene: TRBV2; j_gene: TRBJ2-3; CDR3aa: CAKEVIRADTQYF
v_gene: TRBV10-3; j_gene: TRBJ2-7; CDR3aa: CAISVGLAGTSYF
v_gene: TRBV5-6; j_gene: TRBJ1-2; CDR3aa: CASSQILDNYGYTF
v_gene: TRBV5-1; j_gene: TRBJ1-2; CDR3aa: CASRRVPPTGEVGYTF